The clone carrying this T cell receptor (beta chain) was found a few times. With V trimmed by 2 bases and J by 0 bases, 2 bases remained unmatched. The CDR3 sequence is 15 residues long. Germline V gives CDR1 SEHNR, CDR2 FQNEAQ (reference sequence). This record belongs to a study of blood T cells in healthy people across ages. A second PCR of 7 to 11 cycles used a sample-barcoded 5' primer and a J-beta primer mix. TCRdb passed the 5' RACE reads through MiXCR, listing each CDR3 protein once. The profile shows roughly 1.9 million distinct CDR3 sequences, about 39% of them singletons. Source material: blood. The genes are TRBV7-9 and TRBJ2-7, with 9 bases identical to TRBD1. The source of this sequence is a human donor in good health. The CDR3 here is CASSLRTGDSYEQYF. Here the CDR3 DNA reads TGTGCCAGCAGCTTAAGGACAGGGGACTCCTACGAGCAGTACTTC. Variable domain in full (rest from reference TRBV7-9 and TRBJ2-7): DTGVSQNPRHKITKRGQNVTFRCDPISEHNRLYWYRQTLGQGPEFLTYFQNEAQLEKSRLLSDRFSAERPKGSFSTLEIQRTEQGDSAMYLCASSLRTGDSYEQYFGPGTRLTVT.